This entry lists 24 T cell receptor beta chains sequenced from one sample in a study of T cell changes during pregnancy in multiple sclerosis. TCRdb's table, derived via immunoSEQ multiplex PCR, lists solely in-frame clones and lacks some. Of tens of thousands of clones listed, 90% are singletons. The sequenced sample was peripheral blood, obtained in the third trimester of pregnancy. These receptor sequences come from a female donor with multiple sclerosis, enrolled in a pregnancy study.

The V call is TRBV5-1, the J call TRBJ1-1; D possibly corresponds to TRBD1 (5 bases). Trimming removed 3 bases at V and 3 bases at J, with 9 bases between. This CDR3 is built from 13 residues. Germline CDR1 is SGHRS and CDR2 is YFSETQ. This CDR3 is CASSWRGDTEAFF. The DNA of the CDR3 is TGCGCCAGCAGCTGGCGGGGGGACACTGAAGCTTTCTTT.

This clone was seen once. The genes are TRBV19 and TRBJ2-1, with 10 bases that match TRBD1. Unmatched junction bases numbered 8, after V lost 5 bases and J lost 7 bases. The CDR3 has 15 residues. Germline CDR1 LNHDA, CDR2 SQIVND (reference sequence). CDR3 bases: TGTGCCAGTAGTTTCGGGACAGGGGATGTGAATGAGCAGTTCTTC. Protein product: CASSFGTGDVNEQFF.

The rearrangement uses TRBV10-3 and TRBJ2-1, with 9 bases that match TRBD1. V was clipped by 5 bases and J by 5 bases; unmatched bases: 10. Germline loops: CDR1 ENHRY, CDR2 SYGVKD. The CDR3 totals 16 residues. The CDR3 DNA sequence: TGTGCCATCAGTCAAAAGACAGGGGGGTTGAACAATGAGCAGTTCTTC. Translated, it gives CAISQKTGGLNNEQFF.

There are a few counts of this clone. The V gene is TRBV6-5, the J gene TRBJ1-6, with D perhaps TRBD1 (5 bases). The CDR3 is made up of 16 amino acids. The ends were cut back, 2 bases at V and 5 bases at J, with 13 bases in the middle. The germline V gene has CDR1 MNHEY and CDR2 SVGAGI. The CDR3 protein is CASSYRDSFHNSPLHF. CDR3 sequence (DNA): TGTGCCAGCAGTTACAGAGACAGTTTTCATAATTCACCCCTCCACTTT.

The chain uses TRBV5-1 and TRBJ2-6; D is unresolved. The CDR3 is 16 amino acids. Germline V gives CDR1 SGHRS, CDR2 YFSETQ. The V gene lost 1 base and the J gene lost 0 bases, with 8 bases spanning the gap. This CDR3 is CASSLMVSSGANVLTF. As DNA, the CDR3 is TGCGCCAGCAGCTTGATGGTGAGCTCTGGGGCCAACGTCCTGACTTTC.

The chain links TRBV29-1 to TRBJ2-5; possible D gene TRBD2, 5 bases. Trimming cost V 0 bases and J 1 base, with 9 bases left between them. CDR1 is SQVTM and CDR2 is ANQGSEA in the germline V gene. The CDR3 is 14 amino acids. The CDR3 reads CSVEDEGFQETQYF. In DNA form, the CDR3 reads TGCAGCGTTGAAGATGAGGGTTTCCAAGAGACCCAGTACTTC.

This chain connects TRBV27 to TRBJ2-7; TRBD2 is a possible D gene (5 bases). Trimming removed 4 bases from V and 2 bases from J, with 9 bases in between. Germline CDR1 MNHEY, CDR2 SMNVEV (reference sequence). The CDR3 consists of 13 residues. CDR3 sequence reads: CASSYGDPYEQYF. The CDR3 DNA is TGTGCCAGCAGTTACGGGGATCCCTACGAGCAGTACTTC.

V and J are TRBV2 and TRBJ1-2; the match to TRBD1 covers 7 bases. V gave up 7 bases and J gave up 6 bases; unmatched junction bases: 8. CDR1 SNHLY and CDR2 FYNNEI come from the germline V gene. This CDR3 is 13 amino acids long. CDR3 amino acids: CASNEGGWNGYTF. CDR3 in DNA: TGTGCCAGCAACGAAGGGGGCTGGAATGGCTACACCTTC.

The chain recombines TRBV30 with TRBJ2-1; D not resolved. This CDR3 has 11 residues. Trimming left V 4 bases short and J 6 bases short, with 7 bases between. Per germline, CDR1 GTSNPN and CDR2 SVGIG (reference sequence). The DNA of the CDR3 is TGTGCCTGGACAGGTTTCAATGAGCAGTTCTTC. This sequence encodes CAWTGFNEQFF.

This clone was counted only a few times. V is TRBV7-8 and J is TRBJ2-1; D perhaps matches TRBD2 (6 bases). V lost 5 bases and J lost 7, with 18 bases in between. CDR1 is SGHVS, CDR2 FQNEAQ, per germline. CDR3 length: 15 residues. The CDR3 protein is CASSHIERVRNEQFF. DNA of the CDR3: TGTGCCAGCAGCCACATAGAGCGGGTGCGGAATGAGCAGTTCTTC. Using reference TRBV7-8 and TRBJ2-1 for the parts outside the CDR3, the full variable domain is GAGVSQSPRYKVAKRGQDVALRCDPISGHVSLFWYQQALGQGPEFLTYFQNEAQLDKSGLPSDRFFAERPEGSVSTLKIQRTQQEDSAVYLCASSHIERVRNEQFFGPGTRLTVL.

J is TRBJ2-7 and V is TRBV4-2; no clear D gene. Trimming left V 0 bases short and J 1 base short, with 7 bases between. CDR1 is LGHNA and CDR2 is YNFKEQ in the germline V gene. This CDR3 is built from 14 residues. CDR3 protein: CASSQDGSSYEQYF. The CDR3 DNA follows: TGTGCCAGCAGCCAAGATGGCTCGTCCTACGAGCAGTACTTC.

This clone was recorded a few times. The V and J genes are TRBV18 and TRBJ1-1; possible D gene TRBD1, 6 bases. There are 13 residues in the CDR3. Per germline, CDR1 KGHSH and CDR2 LQKENI. V was cut by 6 bases and J by 1 base, with 9 bases left in between. The CDR3 DNA is TGTGCCAGCTCCCTGGGACAGAACACTGAAGCTTTCTTT. Translating it yields CASSLGQNTEAFF.

The rearrangement uses TRBV5-4 and TRBJ2-5, with 8 bases that match TRBD1. CDR1 and CDR2 (germline): SGHNT, YYREEE (reference sequence). This CDR3 is built from 17 residues. Germline trimming cut 4 bases from V and 5 bases from J; bases unmatched to any gene: 16. CDR3 residues: CASSDLPTGVTVETQYF. CDR3 coding DNA: TGTGCCAGCAGCGATTTACCGACAGGGGTGACGGTGGAGACCCAGTACTTC. The variable domain in full, completed from reference TRBV5-4 and TRBJ2-5, reads ETGVTQSPTHLIKTRGQQVTLRCSSQSGHNTVSWYQQALGQGPQFIFQYYREEENGRGNFPPRFSGLQFPNYSSELNVNALELDDSALYLCASSDLPTGVTVETQYFGPGTRLLVL.

The V and J genes are TRBV30 and TRBJ2-2; D not resolved. The ends were cut back, 0 bases at V and 3 bases at J, with 5 bases in the middle. CDR1 GTSNPN and CDR2 SVGIG come from the germline V gene (reference sequence). The CDR3 sequence is 13 residues long. This CDR3 is CAWSVLDTGELFF. CDR3 in DNA: TGTGCCTGGAGTGTTTTAGACACCGGGGAGCTGTTTTTT.

The rearrangement joins TRBV5-1 to TRBJ2-1; 7 nucleotides align to TRBD1. V gave up 4 bases and J gave up 5 bases; unmatched junction bases: 6. This CDR3 comprises 14 residues. Germline V lookup: CDR1 SGHRS, CDR2 YFSETQ. CDR3 sequence reads: CASSPGQLNNEQFF. The DNA for the CDR3 is TGCGCCAGCAGCCCGGGACAGTTAAACAATGAGCAGTTCTTC.

The genes are TRBV7-9 and TRBJ1-4; 7 nucleotides agree with TRBD1. After removal of 5 bases from V and 8 bases from J, the junction contained 14 bases not matched to a gene. CDR1 is SEHNR and CDR2 is FQNEAQ in the germline V gene (reference sequence). This CDR3 spans 16 amino acids. CDR3 coding DNA: TGTGCCAGCAGCACCCAGGGGGGCAGGGGCCACGAAAAACTGTTTTTT. Translation: CASSTQGGRGHEKLFF.

The rearrangement uses TRBV5-8 and TRBJ1-2; D is unresolved. V was pared by 4 bases and J by 8 bases, with 21 bases between. The CDR3 is 15 amino acids. CDR1 SGHTS and CDR2 YDEGEE come from the germline V gene. The CDR3 region is CASSHGLARGAGYTF. The CDR3 DNA reads TGTGCCAGCAGCCACGGACTGGCCCGGGGAGCGGGCTACACCTTC.

The V gene is TRBV11-3, the J gene TRBJ2-7, with D uncertain. The ends were cut back, 5 bases at V and 1 base at J, with 9 bases in the middle. This CDR3 spans 13 amino acids. CDR1 and CDR2 (germline): SGHNT, YENEEA. CDR3 loop: CASSPSESYEQYF. CDR3 bases: TGTGCCAGCAGCCCCTCCGAGTCCTACGAGCAGTACTTC.

This CDR3 reads CASSVSNEGGDTQYF. Here the CDR3 DNA reads TGTGCCAGCAGTGTTTCTAATGAAGGGGGCGATACGCAGTATTTT. This rearrangement joins TRBV6-1 to TRBJ2-3; 7 bases map to TRBD1. The V gene end was trimmed by 4 bases and the J gene end by 6 bases; junction bases not matched to a gene: 10. This CDR3 comprises 15 residues. Germline V gene sequence: CDR1 MNHNS, CDR2 SASEGT.

The V and J genes are TRBV6-1 and TRBJ2-7; D is unresolved. This CDR3 spans 16 amino acids. V was trimmed by 2 bases and J by 0 bases, leaving 14 bases between them. The V gene's germline CDR1 is MNHNS and CDR2 SASEGT. CDR3 sequence: CASSEWSETFSYEQYF. The CDR3 DNA sequence: TGTGCCAGCAGTGAATGGTCAGAAACCTTCTCCTACGAGCAGTACTTC.

The chain recombines TRBV7-9 with TRBJ1-5; D not certain. CDR3 length: 14 amino acids. V was pared by 1 base and J by 6 bases, with 10 bases between. CDR1 is SEHNR, CDR2 FQNEAQ, per germline (reference sequence). The CDR3 reads CASSLGLTGQPQHF. The CDR3 DNA reads TGTGCCAGCAGCTTAGGGTTAACTGGTCAGCCCCAGCATTTT.

The genes are TRBV10-1 and TRBJ2-3, with 7 positions matching TRBD2. From germline, CDR1 is WNHNN and CDR2 SYGVQD (reference sequence). J was trimmed by 3 bases and V by 5 bases; bases with no gene match: 14. CDR3 size: 17 residues. In DNA form, the CDR3 reads TGCGCCAGCAGTCCTCGGGCAGCTAGCGGTTTGACAGATACGCAGTATTTT. Encoded protein: CASSPRAASGLTDTQYF.

The chain couples TRBV28 to TRBJ1-6, with unresolved D. The CDR3 is made up of 15 amino acids. Trimming pared 5 bases from V and 0 bases from J, leaving 8 bases between. Germline lookup yields CDR1 MDHEN and CDR2 SYDVKM. The CDR3 is CASSPSSSYNSPLHF. In nucleotides, the CDR3 is TGTGCCAGCAGTCCGAGTAGCTCCTATAATTCACCCCTCCACTTT.

The chain is built from TRBV6-5 and TRBJ2-5; possible D gene TRBD1, 5 bases. This CDR3 has 14 amino acids. The V and J ends lost 11 bases and 2 bases respectively, with 18 bases between them. The germline gives CDR1 MNHEY, CDR2 SVGAGI. The CDR3 DNA sequence: TGTGCCGCCCAAGCGTACAGGCGGCAAGAGACCCAGTACTTC. Residues: CAAQAYRRQETQYF.